The rows below give T cell receptor beta chains drawn from one sample of a study of T cell repertoires in cytomegalovirus infection. TCRdb itself ran the reads through MiXCR, one entry per CDR3 protein. The sample carries roughly 920,000 distinct CDR3 sequences, 30% to 40% recorded once. Antigens for these TCRs are unknown. Material: cultured CD8+ T cells from PBMCs, obtained from culture after CMV antigen stimulation. These receptors were taken from a human donor in good health (CMV status not recorded). Some clones in this sample may be carry-over from other donors' samples. The CDR3 runs from the conserved cysteine through the conserved F or W. The D gene is left open where the match is weak.

>TRBV27|-|11
CAATSGYEQYF
>TRBV12-3/TRBV12-4|-|13
CASSLTGTQGYTF
>TRBV7-9|TRBD2|19
CASNPILKTSGGAIDTQYF
>TRBV6-5|-|14
CASSYSSLIETQYF
>TRBV12-3/TRBV12-4|-|12
CASSLGSTGAFF
>TRBV7-8|-|15
CASSLELARGYEQYF
>TRBV4-3|-|14
CASSPEQGNTEAFF
>TRBV10-3|TRBD2|13
CAIKTGGYNEQFF
>TRBV7-6|TRBD2|15
CASSFTSGGTGELFF
>TRBV6-2/TRBV6-3|TRBD2|17
CASSYPPAGISYNEQFF
>TRBV6-5|TRBD2|14
CASIPSGRWDTQYF
>TRBV28|-|13
CASSFPADQPQHF
>TRBV19|TRBD2|18
CASSIETALAGVTDTQYF
>TRBV27|-|18
CASSLYAGPVQGKETQYF
>TRBV12-3/TRBV12-4|-|14
CASSLLLSSEKLFF
>TRBV7-9|-|13
CASSHRQDTEAFF
>TRBV28|-|14
CASSLFEGDEKLFF
>TRBV14|TRBD1|17
CASSPRIITGTDYGYTF
>TRBV10-3|TRBD1|15
CATFRQGAIIGELFF
>TRBV12-3/TRBV12-4|-|16
CASSFVAGQGPYEQYF
>TRBV29-1|-|12
CSVEDTSTEAFF
>TRBV3-1|-|16
CASSPRRRRHNEKLFF